A single sample gave rise to the 31 T cell receptor beta chains below, sequenced in a study of OX40 agonist ivuxolimab in advanced cancers. Sequencing used immunoSEQ multiplex PCR; TCRdb keeps in-frame clones, though not all of them. This sample has fewer than 20,000 clones, with around 92% found just once. The material sequenced was CD4+ or CD8+ T cells sorted from blood, taken in a trial of the OX40 agonist ivuxolimab. All receptors derive from an adult with an advanced solid tumor such as melanoma, head and neck, liver or kidney cancer.

This sequence joins TRBV7-8 and TRBJ1-4; no clear D. Germline assignment: CDR1 SGHVS and CDR2 FQNEAQ. The V end was cut by 3 bases, the J end by 6 bases, with 11 bases between. The length of the CDR3 is 14 residues. CDR3 residues: CASSFRVPHEKLFF. The CDR3 coding sequence is TGTGCCAGCAGCTTTAGGGTTCCGCATGAAAAACTGTTTTTT.

This clone showed up just once. The V call is TRBV29-1, the J call TRBJ2-7; 7 bases map to TRBD1. The CDR3 runs to 12 residues. V gave up 5 bases and J gave up 6 bases; unmatched junction bases: 7. Germline values: CDR1 SQVTM, CDR2 ANQGSEA. The CDR3 loop is CSVRTGESEQYF. Written as DNA, the CDR3 is TGCAGCGTTAGGACAGGCGAGAGCGAGCAGTACTTC.

This clone appeared a single time. The gene calls are TRBV5-6 and TRBJ1-1; a possible D gene is TRBD1 (6 bases). V lost 4 bases and J 9 bases, leaving 10 bases between the germline ends. The germline V gene has CDR1 SGHDT and CDR2 YYEEEE. This CDR3 has 11 residues. DNA of the CDR3: TGTGCCAGCAGCCAGGGGTCTCAAGCTTTCTTT. This gives the protein CASSQGSQAFF.

The rearrangement joins TRBV10-3 to TRBJ1-4, with 9 positions matching TRBD1. This CDR3 has 14 amino acids. CDR1 is ENHRY and CDR2 is SYGVKD in the germline V gene. V shed 4 bases and J 6 bases; nucleotides not matched to a gene: 3. The CDR3 coding sequence is TGTGCCATCAGTGGGACAGGGGTCGATGAAAAACTGTTTTTT. This gives the protein CAISGTGVDEKLFF.

The chain uses TRBV7-9 and TRBJ2-6; D possibly corresponds to TRBD1 (5 bases). Trimming took off 6 bases at V and 4 bases at J, with 10 bases between the two ends. This CDR3 comprises 14 residues. Looked up from germline, CDR1 is SEHNR and CDR2 is FQNEAQ (reference sequence). CDR3 sequence: CASSSGLGANVLTF. The CDR3 nucleotides are TGTGCCAGCAGTTCAGGGTTAGGGGCCAACGTCCTGACTTTC. Drawing the rest from reference TRBV7-9 and TRBJ2-6, the complete variable domain is DTGVSQNPRHKITKRGQNVTFRCDPISEHNRLYWYRQTLGQGPEFLTYFQNEAQLEKSRLLSDRFSAERPKGSFSTLEIQRTEQGDSAMYLCASSSGLGANVLTFGAGSRLTVL.

CDR3 region: CASGTGTQAFF. CDR3 nucleotides: TGTGCCAGCGGGACCGGTACACAAGCTTTCTTT. The rearrangement uses TRBV7-2 and TRBJ1-1; weak D call: TRBD1 (5 bases). Trimming left V 8 bases short and J 9 bases short, with 13 bases between. This CDR3 spans 11 amino acids. From germline, CDR1 is SGHTA and CDR2 FQGNSA.

This clone was detected a few times. This chain links TRBV19 with TRBJ1-5; D possibly corresponds to TRBD1 (6 bases). The CDR3 runs to 15 residues. Germline CDR1 reads LNHDA; CDR2 reads SQIVND (reference sequence). V lost 3 bases to trimming and J lost 4 bases, with 13 bases between them. The CDR3 nucleotides are TGTGCCAGTAGTATTATGGGACAATTAAATCAGCCCCAGCATTTT. Amino acid sequence: CASSIMGQLNQPQHF.

V is TRBV4-1 and J is TRBJ1-2; 11 bases match TRBD1. Germline V CDR1 and CDR2: MGHRA, YSYEKL. The CDR3 spans 15 residues. J lost 4 bases, V lost 5 bases, and 6 bases had no gene match. The CDR3 sequence is CASSSHGTGGYGYTF. DNA for the CDR3: TGCGCCAGCAGCTCCCACGGGACAGGGGGCTATGGCTACACCTTC.

J is TRBJ2-3 and V is TRBV28; D is undetermined. The ends were cut back, 3 bases at V and 3 bases at J, with 7 bases in the middle. Germline assignment: CDR1 MDHEN and CDR2 SYDVKM. The CDR3 loop spans 13 amino acids. The DNA of the CDR3 is TGTGCCAGCAGTTTCCCCTCTACAGATACGCAGTATTTT. Encoded protein: CASSFPSTDTQYF.

The chain links TRBV5-4 to TRBJ2-7, with TRBD2 as a possible D gene (6 bases). From germline, CDR1 is SGHNT and CDR2 YYREEE (reference sequence). V was clipped by 1 base and J by 5 bases, with 7 bases between them. The CDR3 is 12 residues long. The CDR3 region is CASSLPGDEQYF. DNA for the CDR3: TGTGCCAGCAGCTTGCCGGGAGACGAGCAGTACTTC.

The chain is built from TRBV2 and TRBJ2-3; 7 nucleotides align to TRBD2. From germline, CDR1 is SNHLY and CDR2 FYNNEI. The CDR3 consists of 19 residues. Germline trimming cut 6 bases from V and 0 bases from J; bases unmatched to any gene: 18. The CDR3: CASRGVSGLYRPSTDTQYF. In DNA, the CDR3 is TGTGCCAGCAGAGGTGTTAGCGGGCTCTATAGACCTAGCACAGATACGCAGTATTTT.

V and J are TRBV2 and TRBJ1-2; TRBD1 agrees at 9 bases. The ends lost 6 bases at V and 4 bases at J; junction bases unmatched: 12. CDR1 is SNHLY, CDR2 FYNNEI, per germline. The CDR3 spans 16 residues. This CDR3 reads CASRTGTGTSPYGYTF. DNA of the CDR3: TGTGCCAGCAGGACCGGGACAGGGACCTCCCCCTATGGCTACACCTTC.

The gene calls are TRBV11-3 and TRBJ2-6, with 9 nucleotides matching TRBD2. There are 18 residues in the CDR3. V lost 6 bases and J lost 0; bases outside the gene matches: 9. The V gene's germline CDR1 is SGHNT and CDR2 YENEEA. CDR3 nucleotides: TGTGCCAGCAGTACTACTAGCGGGTTCAGCTCTGGGGCCAACGTCCTGACTTTC. It specifies CASSTTSGFSSGANVLTF.

V and J are TRBV11-2 and TRBJ2-7; 7 nucleotides line up with TRBD1. CDR1 and CDR2 (germline): SGHAT, FQNNGV. The CDR3 contains 14 residues. The V gene end was trimmed by 3 bases and the J gene end by 2 bases; junction bases not matched to a gene: 4. The CDR3 DNA reads TGTGCCAGCAGCTTTTCGACAGGGACCTACGAGCAGTACTTC. This translates into CASSFSTGTYEQYF.

The chain uses TRBV6-5 and TRBJ1-2, with D possibly TRBD1 on 6 matching bases. Germline CDR1 and CDR2: MNHEY and SVGAGI. The CDR3 contains 14 residues. The V and J ends lost 6 bases and 4 bases respectively, with 15 bases between them. DNA of the CDR3: TGTGCCAGCAGACCCGGGACAACCCTCTATGGCTACACCTTC. Translating it yields CASRPGTTLYGYTF.

The chain is built from TRBV27 and TRBJ2-3; the D gene is possibly TRBD1 (6 bases). The CDR3 loop spans 13 amino acids. Looked up from germline, CDR1 is MNHEY and CDR2 is SMNVEV (reference sequence). Trimming shortened V by 5 bases and J by 6 bases, and 12 bases separated the two germline ends. CDR3 sequence reads: CASSLGQSDTQYF. As DNA, the CDR3 is TGTGCCAGCAGTCTCGGACAGTCCGATACGCAGTATTTT.

This clone appeared once. This chain joins TRBV27 and TRBJ2-2; TRBD1 matches 7 bases. Germline V gene sequence: CDR1 MNHEY, CDR2 SMNVEV (reference sequence). With 6 bases clipped from V and 1 base from J, the junction kept 5 bases outside the gene matches. The CDR3 consists of 15 residues. CDR3 nucleotide sequence: TGTGCCAGCAGGGACGACAGGGAGAACACCGGGGAGCTGTTTTTT. Translated: CASRDDRENTGELFF.

The chain joins TRBV6-4 to TRBJ2-1; the D gene is possibly TRBD1 (5 bases). This CDR3 spans 16 amino acids. The V and J ends lost 5 bases and 0 bases respectively, with 14 bases between them. Germline assignment: CDR1 MRHNA and CDR2 SNTAGT. In DNA form, the CDR3 reads TGTGCCAGCAGTAAACAGGTGTCGAGCTCCTACAATGAGCAGTTCTTC. This sequence encodes CASSKQVSSSYNEQFF.

The gene calls are TRBV15 and TRBJ2-7; D perhaps matches TRBD2 (6 bases). The CDR3 is made up of 14 amino acids. CDR1 LNHNV and CDR2 YYDKDF come from the germline V gene (reference sequence). The V end was cut by 0 bases, the J end by 6 bases, with 12 bases between. CDR3 amino acids: CATSREEGSSEQYF. The CDR3 region has the DNA TGTGCCACCAGCAGAGAGGAGGGATCGTCCGAGCAGTACTTC.

Written as DNA, the CDR3 is TGTGCCAGCAGCCTCAACAGGGGTGGCACTGAAGCTTTCTTT. It encodes CASSLNRGGTEAFF. The chain carries TRBV7-9 and TRBJ1-1; 7 nucleotides match TRBD1. The V gene end was trimmed by 5 bases and the J gene end by 4 bases; junction bases not matched to a gene: 7. CDR1 is SEHNR and CDR2 is FQNEAQ in the germline V gene (reference sequence). The CDR3 length is 14 residues. Combining the CDR3 with reference TRBV7-9 and TRBJ1-1 gives the whole variable domain DTGVSQNPRHKITKRGQNVTFRCDPISEHNRLYWYRQTLGQGPEFLTYFQNEAQLEKSRLLSDRFSAERPKGSFSTLEIQRTEQGDSAMYLCASSLNRGGTEAFFGQGTRLTVV.

This chain links TRBV5-1 with TRBJ2-7; tentative D call: TRBD1 (6 bases). The CDR3 runs to 13 residues. The germline gives CDR1 SGHRS, CDR2 YFSETQ. Deletions cut 5 bases from V and 5 bases from J, with 14 bases between. CDR3 bases: TGCGCCAGCAGATATCAACAGGGAAACGAGCAGTACTTC. It specifies CASRYQQGNEQYF. The complete variable domain, with remaining parts taken from reference TRBV5-1 and TRBJ2-7, reads KAGVTQTPRYLIKTRGQQVTLSCSPISGHRSVSWYQQTPGQGLQFLFEYFSETQRNKGNFPGRFSGRQFSNSRSEMNVSTLELGDSALYLCASRYQQGNEQYFGPGTRLTVT.

This chain uses TRBV19 with TRBJ2-2, with D perhaps given as TRBD1 or TRBD2 (6 bases each). The ends were cut back, 6 bases at V and 3 bases at J, with 11 bases in the middle. CDR3 length equals 14 residues. Looked up from germline, CDR1 is LNHDA and CDR2 is SQIVND (reference sequence). The CDR3 region is CASSGGAYTGELFF. The DNA for the CDR3 is TGTGCCAGTAGCGGGGGCGCCTACACCGGGGAGCTGTTTTTT.

The chain combines TRBV6-6 with TRBJ2-7; D is perhaps TRBD1 (6 bases). The CDR3 is 12 amino acids. V was shortened by 6 bases and J by 6 bases, with 12 bases between the two germline ends. Germline lookup yields CDR1 MNHNY and CDR2 SVGAGI (reference sequence). The CDR3 region has the DNA TGTGCCAGCAGCCCGGACAGTGGCGAGCAGTACTTC. It is translated as CASSPDSGEQYF.

This chain uses TRBV21-1 with TRBJ1-4. TRBV21-1 is termed a pseudogene. The CDR3 contains 15 residues. For the CDR3, the DNA is TGTGCCAGCAGCAAATCGCGGCCAGGAGGGGAAAAACTGTTTTTT. This translates into CASSKSRPGGEKLFF.

The chain links TRBV30 to TRBJ2-7, with 10 nucleotides matching TRBD1. The junction had 4 bases not matched to a gene; V was cut back by 3 bases and J by 2 bases. Germline-derived CDR1 and CDR2 are GTSNPN and SVGIG (reference sequence). The CDR3 is made up of 14 amino acids. The CDR3 is CAWRGQGTPYEQYF. The DNA of the CDR3 is TGTGCCTGGAGGGGACAGGGGACCCCCTACGAGCAGTACTTC.

The J gene is TRBJ2-7, the V gene TRBV5-4, with 7 bases aligning to TRBD2. The CDR3 has 14 residues. Looked up from germline, CDR1 is SGHNT and CDR2 is YYREEE (reference sequence). V trimming: 4 bases; J trimming: 6 bases; junction bases outside the gene matches: 10. The CDR3 reads CASSQRAGASEQYF. CDR3 nucleotide sequence: TGTGCCAGCAGCCAACGGGCGGGAGCGTCCGAGCAGTACTTC. Full variable domain (outside the CDR3, taken from reference TRBV5-4 and TRBJ2-7): ETGVTQSPTHLIKTRGQQVTLRCSSQSGHNTVSWYQQALGQGPQFIFQYYREEENGRGNFPPRFSGLQFPNYSSELNVNALELDDSALYLCASSQRAGASEQYFGPGTRLTVT.

The gene calls are TRBV6-1 and TRBJ2-7; possibly TRBD1 or TRBD2 for D (6 bases each). CDR1 MNHNS and CDR2 SASEGT come from the germline V gene. Trimming shortened V by 4 bases and J by 0 bases, and 10 bases separated the two germline ends. The CDR3 length is 14 residues. CDR3 amino acids: CASSVGGTSYEQYF. The CDR3 DNA reads TGTGCCAGCAGTGTAGGGGGGACCTCCTACGAGCAGTACTTC.

J is TRBJ2-5 and V is TRBV5-4; no clear D. The V end lost 0 bases, the J end lost 0 bases, and 6 bases lay between the germline ends. CDR1 is SGHNT and CDR2 is YYREEE in the germline V gene (reference sequence). This CDR3 is 14 amino acids long. The CDR3 nucleotides are TGTGCCAGCAGCTTGGCCTCATACCAAGAGACCCAGTACTTC. This translates into CASSLASYQETQYF. Filled out from reference TRBV5-4 and TRBJ2-5, the complete variable domain reads ETGVTQSPTHLIKTRGQQVTLRCSSQSGHNTVSWYQQALGQGPQFIFQYYREEENGRGNFPPRFSGLQFPNYSSELNVNALELDDSALYLCASSLASYQETQYFGPGTRLLVL.

This CDR3 reads CASSQVHGDNEQYF. CDR3 nucleotides: TGCGCCAGCAGCCAAGTACATGGGGACAACGAGCAGTACTTC. This chain joins TRBV4-3 and TRBJ2-7, with D possibly being TRBD1 (6 bases). V was pared by 1 base and J by 5 bases, with 12 bases between. This CDR3 has 14 residues. The germline V gene encodes CDR1 LGHNA and CDR2 YSLEER.

The chain employs TRBV27 and TRBJ2-7, with no clear D. The CDR3 consists of 13 residues. Trimming left V 8 bases short and J 0 bases short, with 11 bases between. The germline V gene encodes CDR1 MNHEY and CDR2 SMNVEV (reference sequence). CDR3 amino acids: CASAAGLSYEQYF. The CDR3 DNA reads as TGTGCCAGCGCGGCAGGCCTCTCCTACGAGCAGTACTTC.

V is TRBV19 and J is TRBJ2-1, with D hard to call. V was cut by 1 base and J by 7 bases, with 11 bases left in between. The germline V gene encodes CDR1 LNHDA and CDR2 SQIVND (reference sequence). This CDR3 contains 14 residues. DNA of the CDR3: TGTGCCAGTAGTATAGGCCTAACCAGGAATGAGCAGTTCTTC. Translating gives CASSIGLTRNEQFF.